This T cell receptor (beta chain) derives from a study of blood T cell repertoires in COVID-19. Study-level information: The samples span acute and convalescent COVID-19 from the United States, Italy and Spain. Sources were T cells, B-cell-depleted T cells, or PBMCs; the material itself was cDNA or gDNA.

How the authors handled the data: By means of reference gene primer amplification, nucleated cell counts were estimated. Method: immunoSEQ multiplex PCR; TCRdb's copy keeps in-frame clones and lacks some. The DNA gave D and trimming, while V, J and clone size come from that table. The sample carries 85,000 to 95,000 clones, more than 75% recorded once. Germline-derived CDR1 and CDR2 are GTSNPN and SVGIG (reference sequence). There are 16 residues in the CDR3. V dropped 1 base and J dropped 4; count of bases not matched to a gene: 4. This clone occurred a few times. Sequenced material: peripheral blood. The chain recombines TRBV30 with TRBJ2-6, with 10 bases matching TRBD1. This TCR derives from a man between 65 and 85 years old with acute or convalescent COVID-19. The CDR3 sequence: CAWSGGTGVGANVLTF. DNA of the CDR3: TGTGCCTGGAGTGGGGGGACAGGGGTAGGGGCCAACGTCCTGACTTTC.